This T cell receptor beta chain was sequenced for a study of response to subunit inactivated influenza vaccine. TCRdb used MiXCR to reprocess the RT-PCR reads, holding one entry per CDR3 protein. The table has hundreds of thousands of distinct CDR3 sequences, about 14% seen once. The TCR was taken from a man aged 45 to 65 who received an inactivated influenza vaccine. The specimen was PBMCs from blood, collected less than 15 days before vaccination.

DNA for the CDR3: TGTGCCAGCACCCCGCAGATCGGGACATTCTACGAGCAGTACTTC. Translated: CASTPQIGTFYEQYF. This chain joins TRBV28 and TRBJ2-7; a possible D gene is TRBD1 (6 bases). This CDR3 is 15 amino acids long. The V end was cut by 7 bases, the J end by 3 bases, with 19 bases between. Germline CDR1 reads MDHEN; CDR2 reads SYDVKM.